These T cell receptor beta chains were read from a single sample in a study of CD8 T cells in ankylosing spondylitis. Each CDR3 protein gets one entry after TCRdb re-called the 5' RACE reads with MiXCR. Here the sample spans around 140,000 distinct CDR3 sequences, 15% to 20% being singletons. Sequencing used blood, either unsorted or a sorted T cell fraction (not recorded which). These receptors were collected from a male donor with ankylosing spondylitis. CDR3s include the opening cysteine and the closing phenylalanine or tryptophan. The D gene is left open where the match is weak. Size values are once, few and many counts, or a class for expanded clones, and some rows have none.

j_call | v_call | clone_size | d_call | cdr3_aa | cdr3_nt
TRBJ2-2 | TRBV12-3/TRBV12-4 | NA | TRBD1 | CASSRTGEAGELFF | TGTGCCAGCAGTCGGACAGGGGAGGCCGGGGAGCTGTTTTTT
TRBJ2-7 | TRBV29-1 | few | TRBD2 | CSALGGTSGKYYEQYF | TGCAGCGCGTTGGGGGGGACTAGCGGGAAGTACTACGAGCAGTACTTC
TRBJ2-1 | TRBV4-1 | few | NA | CASSRSSYNEQFF | TGCGCCAGCAGCCGCTCTTCCTACAATGAGCAGTTCTTC
TRBJ2-1 | TRBV7-9 | NA | TRBD1 | CASSLDAQGAYNEQFF | TGTGCCAGCAGCTTAGATGCGCAGGGGGCCTACAATGAGCAGTTCTTC
TRBJ2-7 | TRBV5-1 | NA | NA | CASSSGLGYEQYF | TGCGCCAGCAGCTCGGGACTGGGCTACGAGCAGTACTTC
TRBJ1-2 | TRBV9 | NA | TRBD1 | CASSAGQGAYGYTF | TGTGCCAGCAGCGCGGGACAGGGGGCTTATGGCTACACCTTC
TRBJ2-7 | TRBV12-3/TRBV12-4 | few | NA | CASSFGAGATYEQYF | TGTGCCAGCAGTTTCGGGGCAGGGGCGACGTACGAGCAGTACTTC
TRBJ2-2 | TRBV9 | NA | TRBD1 | CASSSESGGDTGELFF | TGTGCCAGCAGCTCGGAGTCAGGGGGCGACACCGGGGAGCTGTTTTTT
TRBJ2-1 | TRBV7-2 | many | NA | CASSQQANEQFF | TGTGCCAGCAGCCAACAGGCAAATGAGCAGTTCTTC
TRBJ2-1 | TRBV29-1 | many | TRBD1 | CSVEGATGQGAYNEQFF | TGCAGCGTTGAAGGTGCTACGGGACAGGGGGCCTACAATGAGCAGTTCTTC
TRBJ2-1 | TRBV9 | NA | NA | CASSVERTSYNEQFF | TGTGCCAGCAGCGTAGAGAGAACATCCTACAATGAGCAGTTCTTC
TRBJ2-7 | TRBV20-1 | few | NA | CSASGTSSYEQYF | TGCAGTGCTTCCGGGACGAGCTCCTACGAGCAGTACTTC
TRBJ2-7 | TRBV9 | NA | NA | CASSVGSVYEQYF | TGTGCCAGCAGCGTGGGCTCAGTCTACGAGCAGTACTTC
TRBJ2-2 | TRBV12-3/TRBV12-4 | few | NA | CASSSADTGELFF | TGTGCCAGCAGTTCAGCAGACACCGGGGAGCTGTTTTTT
TRBJ1-2 | TRBV12-3/TRBV12-4 | NA | NA | CASTLGRVDGYTF | TGTGCCAGCACCTTGGGCAGGGTCGATGGCTACACCTTC
TRBJ2-2 | TRBV27 | NA | NA | CASRQYRATGELFF | TGTGCCAGCAGGCAGTACAGGGCAACCGGGGAGCTGTTTTTT
TRBJ2-1 | TRBV10-3 | NA | NA | CATTDPPGRDNEQFF | TGTGCCACAACAGACCCACCGGGGCGCGACAATGAGCAGTTCTTC
TRBJ1-1 | TRBV7-9 | NA | TRBD1 | CASSPRWDRVYAFF | TGTGCCAGCAGCCCCCGTTGGGACAGGGTCTACGCTTTCTTT
TRBJ2-4 | TRBV28 | NA | NA | CASASEGWARESSIQYF | TGTGCCAGCGCCTCGGAAGGATGGGCGAGAGAGAGCAGCATTCAGTACTTC
TRBJ1-2 | TRBV12-3/TRBV12-4 | many | NA | CASTQRGNGYTF | TGTGCCAGCACCCAGAGGGGGAACGGCTACACCTTC
TRBJ2-7 | TRBV12-3/TRBV12-4 | many | NA | CASSFLDLGFYEQYF | TGTGCCAGCAGTTTCCTTGACCTGGGGTTTTACGAGCAGTACTTC
TRBJ2-2 | TRBV12-3/TRBV12-4 | NA | NA | CASIDRTGELFF | TGTGCCAGCATTGACCGGACCGGGGAGCTGTTTTTT
TRBJ2-5 | TRBV13 | many | NA | CASSLQGGETQYF | TGTGCCAGCAGCTTACAGGGCGGAGAGACCCAGTACTTC
TRBJ2-1 | TRBV11-3 | NA | NA | CASSSMLEKNYNEQFF | TGTGCCAGCAGCTCGATGCTAGAAAAAAACTACAATGAGCAGTTCTTC
TRBJ2-1 | TRBV13 | few | TRBD2 | CASSPTAGTSGMHEQFF | TGTGCCAGCAGCCCCACCGCCGGGACTAGCGGGATGCATGAGCAGTTCTTC
TRBJ1-2 | TRBV12-3/TRBV12-4 | few | TRBD1 | CASSSSGGNYGYTF | TGTGCCAGCAGTTCCTCAGGGGGCAACTATGGCTACACCTTC
TRBJ1-2 | TRBV27 | few | NA | CASTGGYGYTF | TGTGCCAGCACGGGGGGCTATGGCTACACCTTC
TRBJ1-6 | TRBV4-1 | NA | NA | CASSKGPSDNSPLHF | TGCGCCAGCAGCAAGGGGCCATCCGATAATTCACCCCTCCACTTT
TRBJ2-7 | TRBV29-1 | NA | NA | CSVEDRLQPGYYEQYF | TGCAGCGTTGAAGATCGACTACAGCCTGGGTACTACGAGCAGTACTTC
TRBJ2-1 | TRBV14 | NA | NA | CASSQVPWGNEQFF | TGTGCCAGCAGCCAAGTTCCCTGGGGCAATGAGCAGTTCTTC
TRBJ1-3 | TRBV5-1 | few | NA | CASQGSGNTIYF | TGCGCCAGCCAGGGCTCTGGAAACACCATATATTTT
TRBJ2-1 | TRBV10-3 | NA | TRBD2 | CAISVGTSVTNEQFF | TGTGCCATCAGTGTGGGGACTAGCGTTACCAATGAGCAGTTCTTC
TRBJ1-2 | TRBV7-9 | few | NA | CASSLSPPLGYTF | TGTGCCAGCAGCTTAAGCCCACCTCTTGGCTACACCTTC
TRBJ1-2 | TRBV4-1 | few | NA | CASSQGGRYTF | TGCGCCAGCAGCCAGGGGGGTCGCTACACCTTC
TRBJ2-1 | TRBV13 | NA | NA | CASSTGLSYNEQFF | TGTGCCAGCAGCACGGGACTCTCCTACAATGAGCAGTTCTTC
TRBJ2-1 | TRBV9 | NA | TRBD2 | CASSYGLADNEQFF | TGTGCCAGCAGCTACGGACTAGCGGACAATGAGCAGTTCTTC
TRBJ2-2 | TRBV7-8 | few | TRBD2 | CASSLEAGGSTGELFF | TGTGCCAGCAGCTTAGAGGCGGGAGGGTCCACCGGGGAGCTGTTTTTT
TRBJ1-5 | TRBV24-1 | few | NA | CATSEPGLNQPQHF | TGTGCCACCAGTGAACCTGGCCTTAATCAGCCCCAGCATTTT
TRBJ2-5 | TRBV9 | NA | NA | CASSVGRYQETQYF | TGTGCCAGCAGCGTAGGTCGGTACCAAGAGACCCAGTACTTC
TRBJ1-1 | TRBV29-1 | many | NA | CSVEVAGHTEAFF | TGCAGCGTTGAGGTTGCGGGACACACTGAAGCTTTCTTT
TRBJ1-3 | TRBV12-3/TRBV12-4 | few | NA | CASIPGGDGNTIYF | TGTGCCAGCATCCCGGGGGGGGATGGAAACACCATATATTTT
TRBJ1-2 | TRBV28 | few | TRBD1 | CASSLGLQGVGYTF | TGTGCCAGCAGTTTAGGACTACAGGGGGTTGGCTACACCTTC
TRBJ2-7 | TRBV29-1 | NA | NA | CSVGDERGQSSYEQYF | TGCAGCGTTGGGGATGAAAGGGGCCAAAGCTCCTACGAGCAGTACTTC
TRBJ2-3 | TRBV20-1 | few | TRBD2 | CSATGLAKNTQYF | TGCAGTGCTACAGGACTAGCGAAGAATACGCAGTATTTT
TRBJ1-4 | TRBV27 | NA | NA | CASSLHGAGREKLFF | TGTGCCAGCAGTTTACATGGGGCGGGTCGGGAAAAACTGTTTTTT